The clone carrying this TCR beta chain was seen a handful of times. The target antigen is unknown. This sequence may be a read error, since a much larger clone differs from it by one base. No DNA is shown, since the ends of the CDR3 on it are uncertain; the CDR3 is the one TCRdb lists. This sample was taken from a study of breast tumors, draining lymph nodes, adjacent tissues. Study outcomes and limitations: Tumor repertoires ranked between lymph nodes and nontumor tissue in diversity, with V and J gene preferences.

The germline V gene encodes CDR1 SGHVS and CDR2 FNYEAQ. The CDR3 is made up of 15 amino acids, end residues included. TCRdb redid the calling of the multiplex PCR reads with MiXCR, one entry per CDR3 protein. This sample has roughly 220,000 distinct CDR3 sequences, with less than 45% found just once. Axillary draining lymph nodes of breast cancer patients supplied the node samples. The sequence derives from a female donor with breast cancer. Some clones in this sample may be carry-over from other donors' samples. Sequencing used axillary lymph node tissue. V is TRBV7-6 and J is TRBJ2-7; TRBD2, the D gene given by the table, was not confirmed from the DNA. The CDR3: CASSFASGSSYEQHF.